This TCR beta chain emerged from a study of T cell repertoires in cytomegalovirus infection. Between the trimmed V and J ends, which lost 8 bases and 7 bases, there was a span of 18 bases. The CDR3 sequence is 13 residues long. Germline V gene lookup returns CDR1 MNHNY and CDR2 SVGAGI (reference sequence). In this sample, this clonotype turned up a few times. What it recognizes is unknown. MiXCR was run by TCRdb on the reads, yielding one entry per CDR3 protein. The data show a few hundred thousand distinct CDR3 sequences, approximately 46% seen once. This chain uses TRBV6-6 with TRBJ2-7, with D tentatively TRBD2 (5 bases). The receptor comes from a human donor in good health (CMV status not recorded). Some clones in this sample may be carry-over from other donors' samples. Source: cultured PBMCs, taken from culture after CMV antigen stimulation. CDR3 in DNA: TGTGCCAGCGGCCTGTTGGGAGTATGGGAGCAGTACTTC. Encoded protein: CASGLLGVWEQYF.